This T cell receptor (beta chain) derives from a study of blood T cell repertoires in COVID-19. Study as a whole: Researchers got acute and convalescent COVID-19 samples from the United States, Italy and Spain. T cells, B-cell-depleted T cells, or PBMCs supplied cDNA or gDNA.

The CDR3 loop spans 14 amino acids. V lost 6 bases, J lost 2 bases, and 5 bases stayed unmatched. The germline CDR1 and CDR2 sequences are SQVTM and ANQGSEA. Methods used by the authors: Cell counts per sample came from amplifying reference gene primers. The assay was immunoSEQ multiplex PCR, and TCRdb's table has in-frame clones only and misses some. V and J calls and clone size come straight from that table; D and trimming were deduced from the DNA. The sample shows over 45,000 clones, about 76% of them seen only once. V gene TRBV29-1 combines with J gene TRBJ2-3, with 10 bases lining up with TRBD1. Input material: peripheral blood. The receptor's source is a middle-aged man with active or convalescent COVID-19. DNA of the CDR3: TGCAGCGTCGTAGGGACAGGGGTCACAGATACGCAGTATTTT. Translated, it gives CSVVGTGVTDTQYF.